Below are 18 T cell receptor beta chains sequenced from a single sample in a study of early T cells in non-severe SARS-CoV-2 infection. TCRdb redid the calling of the 5' RACE reads with MiXCR, one entry per CDR3 protein. Of around 50,000 distinct CDR3 sequences listed, 6.5% to 9.5% are singletons. The source material was whole blood. The receptors shown here come from an adult who was a healthcare worker with PCR-confirmed SARS-CoV-2 infection or an uninfected control (not recorded which).

This clonotype was seen many times. The chain joins TRBV12-3 or TRBV12-4 to TRBJ2-7, with TRBD1 identical over 7 bases. V gave up 5 bases and J gave up 0 bases; unmatched junction bases: 10. This CDR3 spans 16 amino acids. The CDR3 spells CASSATDRKSSYEQYF. CDR3 nucleotides: TGTGCCAGCAGTGCGACGGACAGGAAATCCTCCTACGAGCAGTACTTC.

The chain carries TRBV4-1 and TRBJ2-7, with 8 bases matching TRBD1. The CDR3 contains 13 residues. Germline CDR1 MGHRA, CDR2 YSYEKL. The V segment lost 5 bases and the J segment 4 bases; nucleotides outside the gene matches: 4. This CDR3 is CASSATGEYEQYF. CDR3 nucleotide sequence: TGCGCCAGCAGCGCGACAGGGGAGTACGAGCAGTACTTC.

The chain carries TRBV12-3 or TRBV12-4 and TRBJ2-2; TRBD1 aligns across 8 bases. This CDR3 region has 14 residues. J was trimmed by 10 bases and V by 5 bases; bases with no gene match: 9. The CDR3 DNA reads TGTGCCAGCAGTATTCGACAGGGGAAATTGGAGCTGTTTTTT. The encoded protein is CASSIRQGKLELFF.

Regarding this clonotype: This may be a read error, as it is one base from a much larger clone. The chain recombines TRBV11-2 with TRBJ1-1, with D perhaps TRBD1 (5 bases). The CDR3 has 15 amino acids. CDR1 and CDR2 (germline): SGHAT, FQNNGV. The CDR3 protein is CTSSSRQGGRTEAFF. Written as DNA, the CDR3 is TGTACCAGCAGCTCCCGGCAGGGCGGGCGCACTGAAGCTTTCTTT.

The table lists this clonotype with many counts. This chain joins TRBV3-1 and TRBJ2-7, with 7 bases identical to TRBD2. V was pared by 0 bases and J by 2 bases, with 10 bases of the junction left unmatched. Germline V gene lookup returns CDR1 LGHDT and CDR2 YNNKEL (reference sequence). This CDR3 spans 17 amino acids. The CDR3 here is CASSQDKLRAGTYEQYF. CDR3 DNA: TGTGCCAGCAGCCAAGATAAACTTAGAGCGGGGACCTACGAGCAGTACTTC.

This clonotype has ten or more counts. The chain employs TRBV20-1 and TRBJ2-5; D not certain. V lost 0 bases and J 3 bases, leaving 2 bases between the germline ends. This CDR3 comprises 11 residues. The germline gives CDR1 DFQATT, CDR2 SNEGSKA (reference sequence). The CDR3 loop reads CSAREEETQYF. DNA of the CDR3: TGCAGTGCTAGAGAAGAAGAGACCCAGTACTTC.

This clonotype was seen a few times. This chain joins TRBV28 and TRBJ1-3; TRBD1 agrees at 8 bases. The V gene end was trimmed by 5 bases and the J gene end by 2 bases; junction bases not matched to a gene: 5. The CDR3 extends over 15 amino acids. Germline assignment: CDR1 MDHEN and CDR2 SYDVKM. This chain's CDR3 is CASSLSDRAGNTIYF. Here the CDR3 DNA reads TGTGCCAGCAGTCTATCGGACAGGGCTGGAAACACCATATATTTT.

This clonotype has a count of ten or more. V usage is TRBV9 and J usage is TRBJ1-6; no clear D gene. CDR3 length: 15 residues. The V and J ends lost 4 bases and 7 bases respectively, with 15 bases between them. Germline CDR1 SGDLS, CDR2 YYNGEE. The DNA for the CDR3 is TGTGCCAGCAGCCGAATGAGGGATTTAAATTCACCCCTCCACTTT. It is translated as CASSRMRDLNSPLHF.

This clonotype was observed at least ten times. The chain carries TRBV12-3 or TRBV12-4 and TRBJ2-7, with TRBD1 as a possible D gene (6 bases). Trimming shortened V by 0 bases and J by 2 bases, and 8 bases separated the two germline ends. The CDR3 has 14 amino acids. CDR3 sequence (DNA): TGTGCCAGCAGTTTAGCGGGGGCGACCTACGAGCAGTACTTC. This translates into CASSLAGATYEQYF.

This clonotype occurred many times. This sequence joins TRBV5-1 and TRBJ2-4; the D gene could be TRBD1 or TRBD2 (5 bases each). The CDR3 extends over 16 amino acids. The germline gives CDR1 SGHRS, CDR2 YFSETQ. Trimming removed 4 bases at V and 1 base at J, with 15 bases between. CDR3 nucleotide sequence: TGCGCCAGCAGCGAGGGGATAGTCACGGCCAAAAACATTCAGTACTTC. This gives the protein CASSEGIVTAKNIQYF.

This clonotype was found many times. The V call is TRBV6-4, the J call TRBJ1-5, with D unresolved. The CDR3 consists of 13 residues. The germline gives CDR1 MRHNA, CDR2 SNTAGT. V was clipped by 1 base and J by 5 bases, with 6 bases between them. CDR3 coding DNA: TGTGCCAGCAGTGACTGTTGGGATCAGCCCCAGCATTTT. Its translation: CASSDCWDQPQHF.

This sequence joins TRBV18 and TRBJ1-6; D unresolved. Trimming took off 3 bases at V and 5 bases at J, with 5 bases between the two ends. This CDR3 spans 13 amino acids. Germline assignment: CDR1 KGHSH and CDR2 LQKENI. In nucleotides, the CDR3 is TGTGCCAGCTCACCCAGAGATAATTCACCCCTCCACTTT. Translation gives CASSPRDNSPLHF.

This clonotype was detected many times. The V gene is TRBV24-1, the J gene TRBJ1-2, with 8 bases identical to TRBD1. The V gene end was trimmed by 4 bases and the J gene end by 6 bases; junction bases not matched to a gene: 6. Germline CDR1 and CDR2: KGHDR and SFDVKD. The CDR3 extends over 14 amino acids. As DNA, the CDR3 is TGTGCCACCAGTGAGACCGGACAGGGCCATGGCTACACCTTC. It codes for CATSETGQGHGYTF.

This clonotype has at least ten counts. The rearrangement uses TRBV29-1 and TRBJ1-1; D might be TRBD1 (5 bases). The CDR3 is 13 amino acids. The V gene lost 5 bases and the J gene lost 2 bases, with 12 bases spanning the gap. Germline CDR1 SQVTM, CDR2 ANQGSEA. CDR3 sequence reads: CSVSNGGNTEAFF. Written as DNA, the CDR3 is TGCAGCGTTAGTAACGGGGGAAACACTGAAGCTTTCTTT.

This clonotype was counted between two and nine times. The chain recombines TRBV7-9 with TRBJ2-1, with a weak D call TRBD2 (5 bases). The CDR3 contains 14 residues. Germline V gives CDR1 SEHNR, CDR2 FQNEAQ (reference sequence). V was shortened by 5 bases and J by 5 bases, with 13 bases between the two germline ends. CDR3: CASSPEGGNNEQFF. Here the CDR3 DNA reads TGTGCCAGCAGCCCAGAGGGCGGCAACAATGAGCAGTTCTTC.

Many counts were recorded for this clonotype. This sequence joins TRBV25-1 and TRBJ1-6; tentative D call: TRBD1 (5 bases). There are 13 residues in the CDR3. V lost 2 bases, J lost 10 bases, and 9 bases lay in between. The germline V gene has CDR1 MGHDK and CDR2 SYGVNS. The CDR3 reads CASSEHGGSPLHF. As DNA, the CDR3 is TGTGCCAGCAGTGAACACGGGGGATCACCCCTCCACTTT.

This clonotype was seen ten or more times. The chain combines TRBV24-1 with TRBJ1-5; 7 nucleotides align to TRBD1. In germline, CDR1 is KGHDR, CDR2 SFDVKD. J lost 5 bases, V lost 3 bases, and 6 bases had no gene match. The CDR3 contains 15 residues. The CDR3 protein is CATSDPTGADQPQHF. The CDR3 nucleotides read TGTGCCACCAGTGATCCCACAGGGGCCGATCAGCCCCAGCATTTT.

This clonotype came up many times. The chain carries TRBV7-9 and TRBJ1-5, with D hard to call. Germline V gives CDR1 SEHNR, CDR2 FQNEAQ (reference sequence). The CDR3 is made up of 13 amino acids. With 3 bases removed from V and 1 base from J, the gap between germline ends came to 4 bases. CDR3 protein: CASSFESNQPQHF. Written as DNA, the CDR3 is TGTGCCAGCAGCTTCGAGAGCAATCAGCCCCAGCATTTT.